The present T cell receptor beta chain was sequenced within a study of CD8 T cells in Susac syndrome. Control patients had untreated stable or active relapsing-remitting multiple sclerosis by revised McDonald criteria. TEMRA cells were FACS-enriched, and CD8+ and CD4+ T cells were isolated negatively. Random hexamers served to reverse transcribe about 0.5 to 1 ug RNA. TCRdb recomputed calls from the immunoSEQ multiplex PCR reads with MiXCR, one row per CDR3 protein. The table records under 350,000 distinct CDR3 sequences, 90% to 95% of them present only once. Germline V CDR1 and CDR2: SQVTM, ANQGSEA. The CDR3 spans 13 residues. The ends lost 6 bases at V and 3 bases at J; junction bases unmatched: 3.

Sequencing was carried out using CD4+ T cells from PBMCs. The chain uses TRBV29-1 and TRBJ2-3; 10 bases match TRBD2. This sequence was found in a human donor with multiple sclerosis. CDR3 nucleotides: TGCAGCGTCGGGACTAGCGAAACAGATACGCAGTATTTT. Protein sequence: CSVGTSETDTQYF.